This TCR beta chain was identified during a study of HIV-infected patients and healthy controls. Study information: Viral load fell to undetectable in 11 of 16 patients by the second blood draw.

Many counts were recorded for this clonotype. Its antigen is currently unknown. Germline lookup yields CDR1 SNHLY and CDR2 FYNNEI. The junction had 4 bases not matched to a gene; V was cut back by 6 bases and J by 0 bases. The CDR3 is 14 residues long. Antiretroviral therapy had run roughly three months, about 14 weeks, before follow-up blood collection. No cell fractionation was done, so the repertoire covers all unsorted peripheral blood T cells. Reverse transcription used 450 to 500 ng RNA and constant-region primers for alpha and beta. Each of the alpha and beta chains got its own library through chain-specific third strand synthesis with indices. Each cDNA molecule was barcoded, and a single primer pair amplified each chain. Via MiXCR, TCRdb re-called the 5' RACE reads, giving one row per CDR3 protein. In the table there are about 4,200 distinct CDR3 sequences, 7% to 9.5% of which are singletons.

Study results and limitations: Compared with healthy controls, HIV-infected patients showed less CDR3 sharing between individuals. When repertoires were size-matched, rare events in HIV-infected data became overweighted.

The sample consisted of blood, taken during antiretroviral therapy. The receptor's source is an adult with HIV infection. The chain combines TRBV2 with TRBJ2-7; 8 bases are a match to TRBD2. The CDR3 loop reads CASRRGEPSYEQYF. CDR3 DNA: TGTGCCAGCAGGCGGGGGGAACCCTCCTACGAGCAGTACTTC.